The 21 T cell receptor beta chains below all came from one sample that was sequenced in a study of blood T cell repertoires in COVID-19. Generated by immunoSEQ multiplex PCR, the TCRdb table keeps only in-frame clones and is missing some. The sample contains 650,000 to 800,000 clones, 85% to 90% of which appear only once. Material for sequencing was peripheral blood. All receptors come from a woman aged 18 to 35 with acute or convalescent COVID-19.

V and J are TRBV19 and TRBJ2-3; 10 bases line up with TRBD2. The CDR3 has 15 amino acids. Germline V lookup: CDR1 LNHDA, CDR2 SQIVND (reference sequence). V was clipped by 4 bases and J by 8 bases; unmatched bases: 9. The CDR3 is CASSSGLAGAGTQYF. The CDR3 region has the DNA TGTGCCAGTAGTAGTGGCCTAGCGGGGGCGGGTACGCAGTATTTT.

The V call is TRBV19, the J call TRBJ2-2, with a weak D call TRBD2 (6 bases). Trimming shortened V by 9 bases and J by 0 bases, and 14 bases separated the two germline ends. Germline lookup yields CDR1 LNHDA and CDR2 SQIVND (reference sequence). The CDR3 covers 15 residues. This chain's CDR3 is CARGLGLSNTGELFF. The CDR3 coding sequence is TGTGCCAGGGGATTGGGACTCTCGAACACCGGGGAGCTGTTTTTT. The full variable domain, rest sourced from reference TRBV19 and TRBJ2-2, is DGGITQSPKYLFRKEGQNVTLSCEQNLNHDAMYWYRQDPGQGLRLIYYSQIVNDFQKGDIAEGYSVSREKKESFPLTVTSAQKNPTAFYLCARGLGLSNTGELFFGEGSRLTVL.

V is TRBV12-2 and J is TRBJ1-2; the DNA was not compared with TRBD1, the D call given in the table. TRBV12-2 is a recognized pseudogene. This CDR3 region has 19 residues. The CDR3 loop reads CASRLQRQGRCRRLGGYTF. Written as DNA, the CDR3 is TGTGCAAGTCGCCTCCAGAGGCAGGGGCGGTGTCGGAGGCTTGGTGGCTACACCTTC.

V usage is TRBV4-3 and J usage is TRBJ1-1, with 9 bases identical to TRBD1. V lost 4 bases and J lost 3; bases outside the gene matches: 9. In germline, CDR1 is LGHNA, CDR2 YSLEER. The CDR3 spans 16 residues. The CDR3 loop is CASSPAGQGRHTEAFF. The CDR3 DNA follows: TGCGCCAGCAGCCCGGCGGGACAGGGACGCCACACTGAAGCTTTCTTT.

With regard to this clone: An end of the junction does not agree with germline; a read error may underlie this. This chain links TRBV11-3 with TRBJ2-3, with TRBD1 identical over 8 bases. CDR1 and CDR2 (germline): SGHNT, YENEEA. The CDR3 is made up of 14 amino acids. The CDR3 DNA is TGTGCCAGCAGCACCGGACAGGGCACATATACGCAGTATTTT. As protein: CASSTGQGTYTQYF.

The CDR3 reads CSVPWGTGDTYGYTF. The DNA for the CDR3 is TGCAGCGTTCCCTGGGGAACAGGGGACACTTATGGCTACACCTTC. This chain links TRBV29-1 with TRBJ1-2, with TRBD1 matching over 7 bases. The CDR3 is made up of 15 amino acids. Germline V CDR1 and CDR2: SQVTM, ANQGSEA. V lost 5 bases, J lost 5 bases, and 14 bases stayed unmatched. The complete variable domain, with remaining parts taken from reference TRBV29-1 and TRBJ1-2, reads SAVISQKPSRDICQRGTSLTIQCQVDSQVTMMFWYRQQPGQSLTLIATANQGSEATYESGFVIDKFPISRPNLTFSTLTVSNMSPEDSSIYLCSVPWGTGDTYGYTFGSGTRLTVV.

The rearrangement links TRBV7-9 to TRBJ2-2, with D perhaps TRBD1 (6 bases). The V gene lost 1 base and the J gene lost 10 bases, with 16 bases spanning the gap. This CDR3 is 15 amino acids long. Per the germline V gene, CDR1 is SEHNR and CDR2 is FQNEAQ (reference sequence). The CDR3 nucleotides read TGTGCCAGCAGCTTAGGCCGATCAGGGGTGGAGGAGCTGTTTTTT. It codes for CASSLGRSGVEELFF.

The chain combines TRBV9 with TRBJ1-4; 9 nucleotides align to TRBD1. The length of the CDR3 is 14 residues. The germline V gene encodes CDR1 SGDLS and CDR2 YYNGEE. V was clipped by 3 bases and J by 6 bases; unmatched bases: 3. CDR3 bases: TGTGCCAGCAGCGGAAGGACAGGGGATGAAAAACTGTTTTTT. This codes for CASSGRTGDEKLFF.

This chain's CDR3 is CASSSPTSSQTQYF. In DNA, the CDR3 is TGTGCCAGCAGCTCCCCGACTAGCAGCCAGACCCAGTACTTC. The V call is TRBV5-6, the J call TRBJ2-5; 7 nucleotides match TRBD2. The trim removed 3 bases at V and 6 bases at J, leaving 8 bases unmatched. Germline V gene data show CDR1 as SGHDT and CDR2 as YYEEEE. The CDR3 has 14 amino acids.

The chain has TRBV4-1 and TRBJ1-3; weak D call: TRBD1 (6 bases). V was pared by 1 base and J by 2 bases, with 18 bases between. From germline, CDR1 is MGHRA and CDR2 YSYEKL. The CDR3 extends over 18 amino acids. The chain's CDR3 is CASSQGALRSGAGNTIYF. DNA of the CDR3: TGCGCCAGCAGCCAAGGTGCCCTCCGTTCAGGGGCTGGAAACACCATATATTTT.

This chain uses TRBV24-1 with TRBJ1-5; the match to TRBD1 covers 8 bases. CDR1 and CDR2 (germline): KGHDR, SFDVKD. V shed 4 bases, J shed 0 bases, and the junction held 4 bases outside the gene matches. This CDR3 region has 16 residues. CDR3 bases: TGTGCCACCAGTGACCCGACAGGGGATAGCAATCAGCCCCAGCATTTT. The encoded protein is CATSDPTGDSNQPQHF.

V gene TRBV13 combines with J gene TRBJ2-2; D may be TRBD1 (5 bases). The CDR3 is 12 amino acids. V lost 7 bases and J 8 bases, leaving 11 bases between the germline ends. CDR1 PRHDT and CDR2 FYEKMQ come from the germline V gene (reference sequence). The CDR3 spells CASNGAVGELFF. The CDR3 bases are TGTGCCAGCAATGGGGCGGTAGGGGAGCTGTTTTTT.

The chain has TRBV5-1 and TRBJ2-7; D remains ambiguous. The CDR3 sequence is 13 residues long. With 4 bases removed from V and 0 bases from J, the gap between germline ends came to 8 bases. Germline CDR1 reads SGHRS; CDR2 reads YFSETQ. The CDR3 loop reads CASSVSSSYEQYF. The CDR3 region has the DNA TGCGCCAGCAGCGTCTCCAGCTCCTACGAGCAGTACTTC.

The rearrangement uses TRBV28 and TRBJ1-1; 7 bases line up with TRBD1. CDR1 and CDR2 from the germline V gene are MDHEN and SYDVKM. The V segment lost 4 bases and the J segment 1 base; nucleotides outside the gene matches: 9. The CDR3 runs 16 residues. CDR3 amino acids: CASSSYRGAGNTEAFF. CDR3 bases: TGTGCCAGCAGTTCTTACAGGGGAGCTGGGAACACTGAAGCTTTCTTT.

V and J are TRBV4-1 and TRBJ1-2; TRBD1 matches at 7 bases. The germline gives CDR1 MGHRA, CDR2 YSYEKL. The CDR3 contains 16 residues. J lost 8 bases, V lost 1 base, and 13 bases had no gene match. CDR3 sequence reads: CASSQVAQKTGSGYTF. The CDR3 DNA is TGCGCCAGCAGCCAAGTCGCTCAGAAGACAGGGAGCGGCTACACCTTC.

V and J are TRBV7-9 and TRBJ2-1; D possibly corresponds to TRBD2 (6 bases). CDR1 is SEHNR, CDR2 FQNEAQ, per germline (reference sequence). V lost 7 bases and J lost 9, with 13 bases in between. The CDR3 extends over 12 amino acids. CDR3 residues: CASNGGLGEQFF. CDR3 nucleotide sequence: TGTGCCAGCAACGGGGGTTTGGGTGAGCAGTTCTTC.

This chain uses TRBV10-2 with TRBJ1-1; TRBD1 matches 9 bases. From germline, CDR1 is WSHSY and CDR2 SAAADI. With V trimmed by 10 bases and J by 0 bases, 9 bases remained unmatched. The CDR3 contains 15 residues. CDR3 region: CATRDRERMNTEAFF. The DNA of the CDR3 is TGCGCCACCCGGGACAGGGAAAGGATGAACACTGAAGCTTTCTTT.

In DNA form, the CDR3 reads TGTGCCAGCAGCTTAGGACTAGCGGGGGGGCCAGATACGCAGTATTTT. It translates to CASSLGLAGGPDTQYF. The rearrangement joins TRBV13 to TRBJ2-3; 13 positions agree with TRBD2. Looked up from germline, CDR1 is PRHDT and CDR2 is FYEKMQ (reference sequence). CDR3 length equals 16 residues. The V and J ends lost 0 bases and 4 bases, in that order; junction bases with no gene match: 1.

This chain's CDR3 is CASTLDREYGYTF. The CDR3 DNA is TGTGCCAGTACCTTGGACAGGGAGTATGGCTACACCTTC. This rearrangement joins TRBV6-5 to TRBJ1-2; 8 nucleotides align to TRBD1. Germline trimming cut 9 bases from V and 5 bases from J; bases unmatched to any gene: 8. The CDR3 has 13 amino acids. Germline V gene data show CDR1 as MNHEY and CDR2 as SVGAGI.

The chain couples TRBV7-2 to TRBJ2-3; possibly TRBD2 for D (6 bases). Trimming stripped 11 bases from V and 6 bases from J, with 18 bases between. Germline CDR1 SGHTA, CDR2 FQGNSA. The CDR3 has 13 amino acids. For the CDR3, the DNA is TGTGCCGTAGGGCTGGGTCGGGGGGATACGCAGTATTTT. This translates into CAVGLGRGDTQYF.

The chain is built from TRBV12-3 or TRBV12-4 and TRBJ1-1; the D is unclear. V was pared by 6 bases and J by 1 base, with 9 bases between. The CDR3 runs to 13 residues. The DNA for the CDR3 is TGTGCCAGCAGGCGGGAGAGGAACACTGAAGCTTTCTTT. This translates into CASRRERNTEAFF.